A selection of T cell receptor beta chains follows, all from one sample in a study of CD8 T cells in ankylosing spondylitis. MiXCR, applied by TCRdb to the 5' RACE reads, yields one record per CDR3 protein. This sample yields roughly 470,000 distinct CDR3 sequences, of which roughly 25% are seen a single time; over 0.8% belongs to the top ten. Sequences were obtained from blood, either unsorted or a sorted T cell fraction (not recorded which). These receptors were collected from a male donor with ankylosing spondylitis. CDR3s include the opening cysteine and the closing phenylalanine or tryptophan. The order of the fields is CDR3 DNA, CDR3 protein, J gene, D gene, clone size, V gene. D genes are given only for firm matches. Some rows mark clone size as missing; the rest say once, few, many or name a class of expanded clone.

CDR3 DNA: TGTGCCAGCAGCTTAGCGGAGGGCCACAACTATGGCTACACCTTC
CDR3 protein: CASSLAEGHNYGYTF
J gene: TRBJ1-2
D gene: .
clone size: few
V gene: TRBV7-8

CDR3 DNA: TGCGCCAGCAGTGACCCGGGACGGGAGAACACTGAAGCTTTCTTT
CDR3 protein: CASSDPGRENTEAFF
J gene: TRBJ1-1
D gene: .
clone size: .
V gene: TRBV10-2

CDR3 DNA: TGCGCCAGCAGCTCGGACGCCAATGAGCAGTTCTTC
CDR3 protein: CASSSDANEQFF
J gene: TRBJ2-1
D gene: .
clone size: .
V gene: TRBV5-1

CDR3 DNA: TGTGCCAGCAGCTTGGTTGGCCCCTCGAACACTGAAGCTTTCTTT
CDR3 protein: CASSLVGPSNTEAFF
J gene: TRBJ1-1
D gene: .
clone size: few
V gene: TRBV5-6

CDR3 DNA: TGTGCCAGCAGCCCATTACCCCCCGGGGAGCTGTTTTTT
CDR3 protein: CASSPLPPGELFF
J gene: TRBJ2-2
D gene: .
clone size: .
V gene: TRBV2

CDR3 DNA: TGTGCCAGCAGTTCTCAGGGGGGTTATAATGAAAAACTGTTTTTT
CDR3 protein: CASSSQGGYNEKLFF
J gene: TRBJ1-4
D gene: TRBD1
clone size: few
V gene: TRBV28

CDR3 DNA: TGTGCCAGCAGCCAAGATTCCGGACAGGGGGTAGGTTCACCCCTCCACTTT
CDR3 protein: CASSQDSGQGVGSPLHF
J gene: TRBJ1-6
D gene: TRBD1
clone size: few
V gene: TRBV4-2

CDR3 DNA: TGTGCCAGCAGTTTGAAGCGTGTCTACGAGCAGTACTTC
CDR3 protein: CASSLKRVYEQYF
J gene: TRBJ2-7
D gene: .
clone size: .
V gene: TRBV12-3/TRBV12-4

CDR3 DNA: TGTGCCAGCAGCTTAGAGGGCCCAATCGGAGATACGCAGTATTTT
CDR3 protein: CASSLEGPIGDTQYF
J gene: TRBJ2-3
D gene: .
clone size: .
V gene: TRBV7-9

CDR3 DNA: TGCAGTGCTAGAGATGATGGGCAGTATCCCTACGAGCAGTACTTC
CDR3 protein: CSARDDGQYPYEQYF
J gene: TRBJ2-7
D gene: .
clone size: few
V gene: TRBV20-1

CDR3 DNA: TGTGCCAGCAGACCTGGACCGCTCTCTGGAAACACCATATATTTT
CDR3 protein: CASRPGPLSGNTIYF
J gene: TRBJ1-3
D gene: .
clone size: .
V gene: TRBV7-9

CDR3 DNA: TGTGCCAGCAGCCTTACTAGCGGGAGAAACGACGAGCAGTACTTC
CDR3 protein: CASSLTSGRNDEQYF
J gene: TRBJ2-7
D gene: TRBD2
clone size: few
V gene: TRBV7-7

CDR3 DNA: TGTGCCAGCAGCCCCCCGGACAGGGTTCTCTACAATGAGCAGTTCTTC
CDR3 protein: CASSPPDRVLYNEQFF
J gene: TRBJ2-1
D gene: TRBD1
clone size: few
V gene: TRBV7-8

CDR3 DNA: TGTGCCAGCAGGGATGACAGAGGGGGCTACACCTTC
CDR3 protein: CASRDDRGGYTF
J gene: TRBJ1-2
D gene: .
clone size: few
V gene: TRBV2

CDR3 DNA: TGTGCCAGCAGCTTAAGGACAGCTAATGAAAAACTGTTTTTT
CDR3 protein: CASSLRTANEKLFF
J gene: TRBJ1-4
D gene: .
clone size: few
V gene: TRBV7-9

CDR3 DNA: TGCGCCAGCAGCTTGGACGGGCTTTACCTGCATTTT
CDR3 protein: CASSLDGLYLHF
J gene: TRBJ2-3
D gene: .
clone size: .
V gene: TRBV5-1

CDR3 DNA: TGCGCCAGCAGCTTGGAACAGGGGCAAGAGACCCAGTACTTC
CDR3 protein: CASSLEQGQETQYF
J gene: TRBJ2-5
D gene: TRBD1
clone size: .
V gene: TRBV5-1

CDR3 DNA: TGTGCCACCAGTGATTCCCAGGGAAGGCCCCAGCATTTT
CDR3 protein: CATSDSQGRPQHF
J gene: TRBJ1-5
D gene: .
clone size: .
V gene: TRBV24-1

CDR3 DNA: TGTGCCAGCAGTGCTCCGGGATTAGGCAATCAGCCCCAGCATTTT
CDR3 protein: CASSAPGLGNQPQHF
J gene: TRBJ1-5
D gene: .
clone size: .
V gene: TRBV27

CDR3 DNA: TGTGCCAGCAGCCGAAGGCCCGGGACCGACGACAATGAGCAGTTCTTC
CDR3 protein: CASSRRPGTDDNEQFF
J gene: TRBJ2-1
D gene: .
clone size: few
V gene: TRBV3-1

CDR3 DNA: TGTGCCAGCAGCTTAGATTTGGACAAGGATGGCTACACCTTC
CDR3 protein: CASSLDLDKDGYTF
J gene: TRBJ1-2
D gene: .
clone size: .
V gene: TRBV7-9

CDR3 DNA: TGTGCCAGCAGCTCGAACCGGGACGTTGGAAACACCATATATTTT
CDR3 protein: CASSSNRDVGNTIYF
J gene: TRBJ1-3
D gene: .
clone size: .
V gene: TRBV7-8

CDR3 DNA: TGCAGTGCTCAGATTTCCGGCACGCAGTATTTT
CDR3 protein: CSAQISGTQYF
J gene: TRBJ2-3
D gene: .
clone size: few
V gene: TRBV20-1

CDR3 DNA: TGCAGCGTCGCCGGGACTAGCGGGAGCTACGAGCAGTACTTC
CDR3 protein: CSVAGTSGSYEQYF
J gene: TRBJ2-7
D gene: TRBD2
clone size: once
V gene: TRBV29-1

CDR3 DNA: TGTGCCAGCTCACCTGCTATACACGAGCAGTACTTC
CDR3 protein: CASSPAIHEQYF
J gene: TRBJ2-7
D gene: .
clone size: many
V gene: TRBV18

CDR3 DNA: TGCAGCGTTGAATTCGGCCAAGGCTACGAGCAGTACTTC
CDR3 protein: CSVEFGQGYEQYF
J gene: TRBJ2-7
D gene: .
clone size: .
V gene: TRBV29-1

CDR3 DNA: TGTGCCAGCAGCGGACAGGGCGGTCACAATGAAAAACTGTTTTTT
CDR3 protein: CASSGQGGHNEKLFF
J gene: TRBJ1-4
D gene: TRBD1
clone size: .
V gene: TRBV2

CDR3 DNA: TGTGCCAGCAGCCACGGACAGCACTATGGCTACACCTTC
CDR3 protein: CASSHGQHYGYTF
J gene: TRBJ1-2
D gene: .
clone size: .
V gene: TRBV7-6

CDR3 DNA: TGTGCCAGCAGCCCGGGACAGGGGAAATACAATGAGCAGTTCTTC
CDR3 protein: CASSPGQGKYNEQFF
J gene: TRBJ2-1
D gene: TRBD1
clone size: few
V gene: TRBV11-2

CDR3 DNA: TGTGCCAGCAGCCTCTACGGGACAGTCAGCACAGATACGCAGTATTTT
CDR3 protein: CASSLYGTVSTDTQYF
J gene: TRBJ2-3
D gene: TRBD1
clone size: .
V gene: TRBV11-3

CDR3 DNA: TGCAGTGCTTTATACAGGGGAGTCGAGACCCAGTACTTC
CDR3 protein: CSALYRGVETQYF
J gene: TRBJ2-5
D gene: TRBD1
clone size: .
V gene: TRBV20-1

CDR3 DNA: TGTGCCAGCAGCTTACAGGGGGCGCGTTACAATGAGCAGTTCTTC
CDR3 protein: CASSLQGARYNEQFF
J gene: TRBJ2-1
D gene: TRBD1
clone size: few
V gene: TRBV7-6

CDR3 DNA: TGTGCCAGCCCCCCGACCCGGGGTGAGCAGTTCTTC
CDR3 protein: CASPPTRGEQFF
J gene: TRBJ2-1
D gene: .
clone size: few
V gene: TRBV7-9

CDR3 DNA: TGCGCCAGCAGCCCCCTCCGGGGTACTAGCACAGATACGCAGTATTTT
CDR3 protein: CASSPLRGTSTDTQYF
J gene: TRBJ2-3
D gene: .
clone size: .
V gene: TRBV5-1

CDR3 DNA: TGTGCCAGCAGTGCCCTAGCGGACGCCTACAATGAGCAGTTCTTC
CDR3 protein: CASSALADAYNEQFF
J gene: TRBJ2-1
D gene: TRBD2
clone size: few
V gene: TRBV3-1

CDR3 DNA: TGCGCCAGCAGTCGCGGACAGGTAGAGAGCGAGCAGTACTTC
CDR3 protein: CASSRGQVESEQYF
J gene: TRBJ2-7
D gene: TRBD1
clone size: .
V gene: TRBV5-1

CDR3 DNA: TGTGCCAGCAGGGGGGGGCTAGCGGGAGGGCGGCAGTTCTTC
CDR3 protein: CASRGGLAGGRQFF
J gene: TRBJ2-1
D gene: TRBD2
clone size: .
V gene: TRBV2

CDR3 DNA: TGTGCCAGCAGCTTAAGAGCGGAGCCCTACAATGAGCAGTTCTTC
CDR3 protein: CASSLRAEPYNEQFF
J gene: TRBJ2-1
D gene: .
clone size: .
V gene: TRBV7-8

CDR3 DNA: TGTGCCAGTGGGGGGGGAGACTATGGCTACACCTTC
CDR3 protein: CASGGGDYGYTF
J gene: TRBJ1-2
D gene: .
clone size: .
V gene: TRBV6-6

CDR3 DNA: TGTGCCATCAGTGATGCCAGGGGGGCAGAGACCCAGTACTTC
CDR3 protein: CAISDARGAETQYF
J gene: TRBJ2-5
D gene: .
clone size: .
V gene: TRBV10-3

CDR3 DNA: TGTGCCAGCAGCAAGGGACTAGCGGGACGAAACCAAGAGACCCAGTACTTC
CDR3 protein: CASSKGLAGRNQETQYF
J gene: TRBJ2-5
D gene: TRBD2
clone size: few
V gene: TRBV7-9

CDR3 DNA: TGTGCCAGCAGTGAATTGGCAGCGACTTACGACAATGAGCAGTTCTTC
CDR3 protein: CASSELAATYDNEQFF
J gene: TRBJ2-1
D gene: .
clone size: few
V gene: TRBV25-1

CDR3 DNA: TGTGCCAGCTCACCATTCTTTGGGGACACCGGGGAGCTGTTTTTT
CDR3 protein: CASSPFFGDTGELFF
J gene: TRBJ2-2
D gene: .
clone size: .
V gene: TRBV18

CDR3 DNA: TGTGCCAGCAGCTCCGTTGGCGAGGGCACCGGGGAGCTGTTTTTT
CDR3 protein: CASSSVGEGTGELFF
J gene: TRBJ2-2
D gene: .
clone size: few
V gene: TRBV7-9

CDR3 DNA: TGTGCCACCAGTGACCCTACAGGGGCCGAGACCCAGTACTTC
CDR3 protein: CATSDPTGAETQYF
J gene: TRBJ2-5
D gene: TRBD1
clone size: few
V gene: TRBV24-1

CDR3 DNA: TGTGCCAGCAGCTTGGGGGGGTGGACTGAAGCTTTCTTT
CDR3 protein: CASSLGGWTEAFF
J gene: TRBJ1-1
D gene: .
clone size: few
V gene: TRBV7-9

CDR3 DNA: TGTGCCACCGGCAGGAGGACTGCCCGACAGCCCCAGCATTTT
CDR3 protein: CATGRRTARQPQHF
J gene: TRBJ1-5
D gene: .
clone size: .
V gene: TRBV15

CDR3 DNA: TGTGCCAGCAGCCGTCCTGGAGGGGGCTACACCTTC
CDR3 protein: CASSRPGGGYTF
J gene: TRBJ1-2
D gene: .
clone size: .
V gene: TRBV4-2

CDR3 DNA: TGTGCCAGCTCACCACCCTCTCAGGGGCTTGGCTACACCTTC
CDR3 protein: CASSPPSQGLGYTF
J gene: TRBJ1-2
D gene: .
clone size: .
V gene: TRBV18

CDR3 DNA: TGTGCCAGCAGCCCGGACCACGGGACTGAAGCTTTCTTT
CDR3 protein: CASSPDHGTEAFF
J gene: TRBJ1-1
D gene: .
clone size: few
V gene: TRBV11-3

CDR3 DNA: TGTGCCAGCAGCTTAGGTGTCAGGATGAACACTGAAGCTTTCTTT
CDR3 protein: CASSLGVRMNTEAFF
J gene: TRBJ1-1
D gene: .
clone size: .
V gene: TRBV7-2

CDR3 DNA: TGTGCCAGCAGCTGGGGACAGGGGAATGAAGATACGCAGTATTTT
CDR3 protein: CASSWGQGNEDTQYF
J gene: TRBJ2-3
D gene: TRBD1
clone size: .
V gene: TRBV11-2

CDR3 DNA: TGTGCCAGCAGCTTAGGGGGACATGGTGGGGGCTACACCTTC
CDR3 protein: CASSLGGHGGGYTF
J gene: TRBJ1-2
D gene: .
clone size: .
V gene: TRBV7-2

CDR3 DNA: TGTGCCAGCAGCCCCCGAAGGAAGGGAATAAGAGGTGTGAACACCGGGGAGCTGTTTTTT
CDR3 protein: CASSPRRKGIRGVNTGELFF
J gene: TRBJ2-2
D gene: .
clone size: .
V gene: TRBV11-2

CDR3 DNA: TGCAGTGCTCTCAAATCCACTAGCACAGATACGCAGTATTTT
CDR3 protein: CSALKSTSTDTQYF
J gene: TRBJ2-3
D gene: .
clone size: .
V gene: TRBV20-1

CDR3 DNA: TGTGCCAGCTTCCCGGGGTTCCGCTCCTACAATGAGCAGTTCTTC
CDR3 protein: CASFPGFRSYNEQFF
J gene: TRBJ2-1
D gene: .
clone size: .
V gene: TRBV6-1

CDR3 DNA: TGTGCCAGCAGTTTCGGGACTAGCGGGAGAACGGAGACCCAGTACTTC
CDR3 protein: CASSFGTSGRTETQYF
J gene: TRBJ2-5
D gene: TRBD2
clone size: .
V gene: TRBV12-3/TRBV12-4